The clone carrying this TCR beta chain turned up a few times. Arm-PCR of CDR3 regions with iRepertoire HTBI primers generated TCR beta libraries. TCRdb called the multiplex PCR reads again in MiXCR, with one record for every CDR3 protein. The sample contains 250,000 to 300,000 distinct CDR3 sequences, roughly 18% of which appear only once. This sample is drawn from a study of regulatory T cells in long-lasting Graves disease. Germline lookup yields CDR1 MGHRA and CDR2 YSYEKL. After removal of 0 bases from V and 10 bases from J, the junction contained 10 bases not matched to a gene. The CDR3 spans 15 residues. Regarding time point: newly diagnosed GD, antithyroid drugs for less than 3 months. PBMC-derived RNA was used for the TCR library. These records were also assigned to another study, of T cells in Graves' hyperthyroidism and ophthalmopathy.

The specimen comprised peripheral blood mononuclear cells (PBMCs), sampled at new diagnosis, from a patient treated with antithyroid drugs. This clonotype was sampled from a woman in her 30s with Graves disease. This sequence joins TRBV4-1 and TRBJ2-3; 7 bases map to TRBD2. CDR3 loop: CASSQETTAGISQYF. CDR3 in DNA: TGCGCCAGCAGCCAAGAAACTACAGCGGGGATCTCGCAGTATTTT.